The 7 T cell receptor beta chains below all came from one sample that was sequenced in a study of cytomegalovirus exposure and HLA in healthy donors. The study ran its PCR with 60 Vbeta and 13 Jbeta primers. The assay was immunoSEQ multiplex PCR, and TCRdb's table has in-frame clones only and misses some. Of under 200,000 clones detected, almost 85% appear once; the ten largest clones hold roughly 0.38%. Sequencing used PBMCs. These receptors came from a boy aged 2-9 years in good health and CMV-seronegative.

This rearrangement joins TRBV30 to TRBJ1-2; no definite D call. This CDR3 has 11 amino acids. Deletions cut 0 bases from V and 4 bases from J, with 3 bases between. Looked up from germline, CDR1 is GTSNPN and CDR2 is SVGIG (reference sequence). The CDR3 protein is CAWSVVYGYTF. The DNA for the CDR3 is TGTGCCTGGAGTGTCGTCTATGGCTACACCTTC. Looking up the rest from reference TRBV30 and TRBJ1-2 gives the full variable domain: SQTIHQWPATLVQPVGSPLSLECTVEGTSNPNLYWYRQAAGRGLQLLFYSVGIGQISSEVPQNLSASRPQDRQFILSSKKLLLSDSGFYLCAWSVVYGYTFGSGTRLTVV.

J is TRBJ2-1 and V is TRBV7-8; TRBD1 agrees at 9 bases. Germline CDR1 SGHVS, CDR2 FQNEAQ. The CDR3 contains 15 residues. Trimming cost V 7 bases and J 9 bases; bases outside gene matches: 13. The chain's CDR3 is CASTNLDRGRSEQFF. The CDR3 DNA reads TGTGCCAGCACAAATTTGGACAGGGGTAGGAGTGAGCAGTTCTTC.

The rearrangement uses TRBV7-2 and TRBJ2-7, with 12 bases fitting TRBD2. Germline trimming cut 3 bases from V and 2 bases from J; bases unmatched to any gene: 8. The germline gives CDR1 SGHTA, CDR2 FQGNSA. The CDR3 has 17 residues. This CDR3 is CASSFRLAGALTYEQYF. The CDR3 DNA is TGTGCCAGCAGCTTCCGACTAGCGGGAGCCCTCACCTACGAGCAGTACTTC.

This chain uses TRBV2 with TRBJ2-1; D not resolved. There are 15 residues in the CDR3. Deletions cut 5 bases from V and 0 bases from J, with 11 bases between. Germline CDR1 SNHLY, CDR2 FYNNEI. The CDR3, as DNA: TGTGCCAGCAGTCCCCCCCCGAGCTCCTACAATGAGCAGTTCTTC. It is translated as CASSPPPSSYNEQFF.

The chain uses TRBV9 and TRBJ2-4, with 10 bases identical to TRBD2. The CDR3 runs 19 residues. The V and J ends lost 0 bases and 8 bases, in that order; junction bases with no gene match: 17. CDR1 and CDR2 from the germline V gene are SGDLS and YYNGEE. The CDR3: CASSVAITSGNGVRDIQYF. The CDR3 nucleotides read TGTGCCAGCAGCGTAGCTATAACTAGCGGGAACGGGGTTCGGGACATTCAGTACTTC. Looking up the rest from reference TRBV9 and TRBJ2-4 gives the full variable domain: DSGVTQTPKHLITATGQRVTLRCSPRSGDLSVYWYQQSLDQGLQFLIQYYNGEERAKGNILERFSAQQFPDLHSELNLSSLELGDSALYFCASSVAITSGNGVRDIQYFGAGTRLSVL.

This clone turned up a few times. The chain has TRBV29-1 and TRBJ1-1; D gene ambiguous. CDR1 SQVTM and CDR2 ANQGSEA come from the germline V gene. This CDR3 has 10 amino acids. Trimming took 4 bases from V and 7 from J, leaving 7 bases between them. The CDR3 coding sequence is TGCAGCGTTGTAGCAGATGAAGCTTTCTTT. It is translated as CSVVADEAFF.

This clone appeared a single time. J is TRBJ1-4 and V is TRBV4-1, with D maybe TRBD1 (5 bases). V dropped 0 bases and J dropped 0 bases, with 17 bases sitting between them. The CDR3 spans 19 residues. CDR1 is MGHRA, CDR2 YSYEKL, per germline. CDR3 residues: CASSQDRGWRGATNEKLFF. Here the CDR3 DNA reads TGCGCCAGCAGCCAAGATCGGGGGTGGAGGGGCGCAACTAATGAAAAACTGTTTTTT.